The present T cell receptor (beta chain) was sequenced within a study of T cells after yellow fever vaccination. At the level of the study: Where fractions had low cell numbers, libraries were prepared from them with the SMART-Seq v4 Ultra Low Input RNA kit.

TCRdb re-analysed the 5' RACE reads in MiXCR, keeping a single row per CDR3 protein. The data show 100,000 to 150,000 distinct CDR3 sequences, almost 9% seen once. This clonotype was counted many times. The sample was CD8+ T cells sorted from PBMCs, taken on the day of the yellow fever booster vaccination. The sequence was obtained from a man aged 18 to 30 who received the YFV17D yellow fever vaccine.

CDR3 residues: CASSPYLAGYQETQYF. In nucleotides, the CDR3 is TGTGCCAGCAGCCCCTACTTAGCAGGGTACCAAGAGACCCAGTACTTC. The V call is TRBV12-3 or TRBV12-4, the J call TRBJ2-5; a weak D match, TRBD1 (5 bases). The V gene lost 6 bases and the J gene lost 0 bases, with 17 bases spanning the gap. The CDR3 extends over 16 amino acids.